Detailed here is one T cell receptor beta chain. This record belongs to a study of blood T cell repertoires in COVID-19. Across the whole study: Sites in the United States, Italy and Spain provided acute and convalescent COVID-19 samples. PBMCs, B-cell-depleted T cells, or T cells were the source of the cDNA or gDNA that made up the material.

Original processing notes: How many nucleated cells were present was estimated from reference gene primer amplification. The repertoire was sequenced with immunoSEQ multiplex PCR; TCRdb's copy has only in-frame clones and lacks some. The DNA was the basis for D and trimming; V, J and clone size are from that table. The sample contains about 120,000 clones, about four fifths of which appear only once. The germline CDR1 and CDR2 sequences are SGHRS and YFSETQ. The CDR3 length is 14 residues. V lost 0 bases and J 5 bases, leaving 12 bases between the germline ends. The chain joins TRBV5-1 to TRBJ2-7; D gene unclear. This sequence was found in a man in his 60s with acute or convalescent COVID-19. Input material: peripheral blood. CDR3 sequence (DNA): TGCGCCAGCAGCTTGGCCGTCGGTTCCCACGAGCAGTACTTC. This translates into CASSLAVGSHEQYF.